The 19 T cell receptor beta chains listed next were all sequenced from one sample in a study of blood T cell repertoires in COVID-19. Clones were sequenced by immunoSEQ multiplex PCR, and TCRdb holds only the in-frame ones, with some missing. In the table there are 150,000 or so clones, over 75% of which are singletons. The specimen sequenced was peripheral blood. Receptors were obtained from a human donor in a cohort sampled during active COVID-19.

This clone was observed once. The chain recombines TRBV7-3 with TRBJ2-1; 7 bases line up with TRBD1. The V gene's germline CDR1 is SGHTA and CDR2 FQGTGA. With V trimmed by 1 base and J by 9 bases, 9 bases remained unmatched. The CDR3 contains 15 residues. CDR3 region: CASSLIGGTWGEQFF. The DNA for the CDR3 is TGTGCCAGCAGCTTAATAGGGGGCACCTGGGGTGAGCAGTTCTTC. The variable domain in full, with the rest retrieved from reference TRBV7-3 and TRBJ2-1, is GAGVSQTPSNKVTEKGKYVELRCDPISGHTALYWYRQSLGQGPEFLIYFQGTGAADDSGLPNDRFFAVRPEGSVSTLKIQRTERGDSAVYLCASSLIGGTWGEQFFGPGTRLTVL.

This clone came up a few times. The chain employs TRBV7-9 and TRBJ1-2; D not resolved. Germline V gene data show CDR1 as SEHNR and CDR2 as FQNEAQ (reference sequence). V was cut by 0 bases and J by 4 bases, with 9 bases left in between. This CDR3 region has 14 residues. The CDR3 sequence: CASSLALGVYGYTF. CDR3 bases: TGTGCCAGCAGCTTAGCGCTCGGGGTCTATGGCTACACCTTC.

The rearrangement links TRBV7-2 to TRBJ2-3, with TRBD2 as a possible D gene (5 bases). Germline-derived CDR1 and CDR2 are SGHTA and FQGNSA. Trimming removed 1 base at V and 0 bases at J, with 11 bases between. The CDR3 extends over 16 amino acids. The CDR3, as DNA: TGTGCCAGCAGCTTAGTGGGAGACACAAGCACAGATACGCAGTATTTT. This encodes CASSLVGDTSTDTQYF. Supplemented by reference TRBV7-2 and TRBJ2-3, the full variable domain reads GAGVSQSPSNKVTEKGKDVELRCDPISGHTALYWYRQSLGQGLEFLIYFQGNSAPDKSGLPSDRFSAERTGGSVSTLTIQRTQQEDSAVYLCASSLVGDTSTDTQYFGPGTRLTVL.

This sequence joins TRBV20-1 and TRBJ1-1; TRBD1 matches at 8 bases. The V gene's germline CDR1 is DFQATT and CDR2 SNEGSKA (reference sequence). The CDR3 runs 14 residues. Trimming cost V 3 bases and J 6 bases; bases outside gene matches: 9. The CDR3 region has the DNA TGCAGTGCTAGTCCTCGACAGGGGTTGGCTGAAGCTTTCTTT. Its translation: CSASPRQGLAEAFF.

The sample holds a few counts of this clone. The chain recombines TRBV5-4 with TRBJ2-7, with unresolved D. Between the trimmed V and J ends, which lost 4 bases and 2 bases, there was a span of 13 bases. CDR3 length equals 14 residues. From germline, CDR1 is SGHNT and CDR2 YYREEE (reference sequence). The CDR3 bases are TGTGCCAGCAGCCGCGACTCCACAACCTACGAGCAGTACTTC. This codes for CASSRDSTTYEQYF.

The chain carries TRBV5-1 and TRBJ2-5, with unresolved D. Germline V lookup: CDR1 SGHRS, CDR2 YFSETQ. CDR3 length equals 14 residues. V lost 0 bases and J lost 0, with 6 bases in between. The CDR3 loop is CASSLDTNQETQYF. As DNA, the CDR3 is TGCGCCAGCAGCTTGGACACGAACCAAGAGACCCAGTACTTC.

The CDR3, as DNA: TGTGCCAGCAGCTTCAAGGGGGGGGCCGGCACCGGGGAGCTGTTTTTT. Translation: CASSFKGGAGTGELFF. The V call is TRBV7-2, the J call TRBJ2-2; a weak D match, TRBD2 (7 bases). V was cut by 3 bases and J by 4 bases, with 15 bases left in between. The CDR3 runs 16 residues. Germline assignment: CDR1 SGHTA and CDR2 FQGNSA.

This clone was picked up a small number of times. The rearrangement joins TRBV7-2 to TRBJ1-1; D might be TRBD1 (5 bases). The length of the CDR3 is 14 residues. Per the germline V gene, CDR1 is SGHTA and CDR2 is FQGNSA. The V end was cut by 5 bases, the J end by 11 bases, with 21 bases between. In DNA, the CDR3 is TGTGCCAGCAGCGCCAACCTCGGGACTGTAGTCGCTTTCTTT. It translates to CASSANLGTVVAFF.

The DNA of the CDR3 is TGTGCCAGCGGAGACAGTAACACCGGGGAGCTGTTTTTT. Amino acids: CASGDSNTGELFF. This chain links TRBV25-1 with TRBJ2-2; the D gene is possibly TRBD1 (5 bases). Deletions cut 8 bases from V and 2 bases from J, with 9 bases between. CDR3 length equals 13 residues. Germline V gene sequence: CDR1 MGHDK, CDR2 SYGVNS.

The chain employs TRBV5-3 and TRBJ1-3; no definite D call. TRBV5-3 is flagged as an ORF with uncertain function. V lost 0 bases, J lost 4 bases, and 11 bases lay in between. The CDR3 is 15 residues long. CDR3 sequence reads: CARSLAPGCGNTIYF. The CDR3 nucleotides are TGTGCCAGAAGCTTGGCCCCCGGGTGCGGAAACACCATATATTTT.

V usage is TRBV18 and J usage is TRBJ2-7, with D possibly TRBD2 on 7 matching bases. With 3 bases removed from V and 5 bases from J, the gap between germline ends came to 20 bases. CDR3 length: 16 amino acids. The V gene's germline CDR1 is KGHSH and CDR2 LQKENI. The DNA of the CDR3 is TGTGCCAGCTCACCTACCCTTGGGGGGGCGCCCGACGAGCAGTACTTC. This codes for CASSPTLGGAPDEQYF.

The rearrangement joins TRBV5-1 to TRBJ2-2, with D perhaps TRBD1 (6 bases). The CDR3 is made up of 16 amino acids. Germline-derived CDR1 and CDR2 are SGHRS and YFSETQ. Trimming took 6 bases from V and 4 from J, leaving 19 bases between them. The CDR3 region is CASNLLQGRSTGELFF. The CDR3 DNA sequence: TGCGCCAGCAACTTACTACAGGGTCGGAGCACCGGGGAGCTGTTTTTT. Based on the CDR3 plus reference TRBV5-1 and TRBJ2-2, the full variable domain is KAGVTQTPRYLIKTRGQQVTLSCSPISGHRSVSWYQQTPGQGLQFLFEYFSETQRNKGNFPGRFSGRQFSNSRSEMNVSTLELGDSALYLCASNLLQGRSTGELFFGEGSRLTVL.

This clone was counted a single time. The V and J genes are TRBV19 and TRBJ1-5; 10 bases match TRBD1. The J segment lost 7 bases and the V segment lost 3 bases, leaving 12 bases of the junction unmatched. The CDR3 totals 17 residues. Germline CDR1 LNHDA, CDR2 SQIVND (reference sequence). DNA of the CDR3: TGTGCCAGTAGTATGGGGGGACAGGGGTGGATGGGGCAGCCCCAGCATTTT. It encodes CASSMGGQGWMGQPQHF.

The rearrangement uses TRBV6-1 and TRBJ2-1, with 7 positions matching TRBD2. Per germline, CDR1 MNHNS and CDR2 SASEGT. The CDR3 contains 15 residues. J gave up 4 bases and V 2 bases, and 5 bases lay outside the gene matches. The CDR3: CASSERLAEYNEQFF. The CDR3 coding sequence is TGTGCCAGCAGTGAACGACTAGCCGAATACAATGAGCAGTTCTTC.

In the case of this clone: The sample carries other DNA sequences with the same CDR3. The chain combines TRBV19 with TRBJ2-3; 7 nucleotides line up with TRBD2. Germline CDR1 LNHDA, CDR2 SQIVND (reference sequence). V was clipped by 1 base and J by 4 bases; unmatched bases: 5. The CDR3 is 15 residues long. CDR3 DNA: TGTGCCAGTAGTATAGGTGCGGGAGAGGCAGATACGCAGTATTTT. It encodes CASSIGAGEADTQYF.

The chain couples TRBV4-2 to TRBJ2-1; D is perhaps TRBD2 (6 bases). This CDR3 has 15 amino acids. CDR1 and CDR2 from the germline V gene are LGHNA and YNFKEQ. The V end lost 6 bases, the J end lost 10 bases, and 22 bases lay between the germline ends. The CDR3 loop is CASSPVGAVRGEQFF. Written as DNA, the CDR3 is TGTGCCAGCAGTCCCGTAGGAGCCGTACGGGGGGAGCAGTTCTTC.

V usage is TRBV29-1 and J usage is TRBJ2-5; a weak D match, TRBD2 (5 bases). The length of the CDR3 is 13 residues. V was cut by 3 bases and J by 2 bases, with 10 bases left in between. Germline CDR1 SQVTM, CDR2 ANQGSEA. DNA for the CDR3: TGCAGCGTTGAGGGGAGTGTACAAGAGACCCAGTACTTC. Translating it yields CSVEGSVQETQYF.

V usage is TRBV18 and J usage is TRBJ2-5, with D unclear. Trimming took off 2 bases at V and 2 bases at J, with 6 bases between the two ends. Germline V CDR1 and CDR2: KGHSH, LQKENI. The CDR3 is 13 amino acids. The CDR3 DNA reads TGTGCCAGCTCACCAGCTACGCAAGAGACCCAGTACTTC. This gives the protein CASSPATQETQYF.

V and J are TRBV7-9 and TRBJ2-1; perhaps TRBD1 as D (5 bases). Germline loops: CDR1 SEHNR, CDR2 FQNEAQ (reference sequence). This CDR3 spans 16 amino acids. V was cut by 4 bases and J by 3 bases, with 16 bases left in between. The CDR3 DNA reads as TGTGCCAGCAGCTCCTTAGACAGCATAAACTACAATGAGCAGTTCTTC. Protein: CASSSLDSINYNEQFF.